A single sample is the source of the 32 T cell receptor beta chains below, sequenced in a study of shared clonotypes between healthy human individuals. Repertoires were generated with immunoSEQ multiplex PCR, while TCRdb's copy carries only in-frame clones and drops some. The profile shows under 2.5 million clones, 80% to 95% of them singletons. Sequenced: naive CD4+ T cells from PBMCs. The subset denotes: CD45RA+ positively selected. All receptors derive from a man aged 18-30 years in good health. Some clones in this sample may be carry-over from other donors' samples.

The chain couples TRBV5-8 to TRBJ1-5; the D is unclear. Trimming took 2 bases from V and 0 from J, leaving 3 bases between them. CDR1 is SGHTS, CDR2 YDEGEE, per germline. CDR3 size: 13 residues. The CDR3 region is CASSFYSNQPQHF. CDR3 in DNA: TGTGCCAGCAGCTTCTATAGCAATCAGCCCCAGCATTTT. Drawing the rest from reference TRBV5-8 and TRBJ1-5, the complete variable domain is EAGVTQSPTHLIKTRGQQATLRCSPISGHTSVYWYQQALGLGLQFLLWYDEGEERNRGNFPPRFSGRQFPNYSSELNVNALELEDSALYLCASSFYSNQPQHFGDGTRLSIL.

This rearrangement joins TRBV7-2 to TRBJ1-5; D is possibly TRBD1 (5 bases). Germline loops: CDR1 SGHTA, CDR2 FQGNSA. Trimming removed 1 base at V and 9 bases at J, with 10 bases between. The CDR3 runs to 13 residues. CDR3: CASSLGGGLPQHF. The CDR3 DNA sequence: TGTGCCAGCAGCTTAGGTGGGGGTCTGCCCCAGCATTTT.

The table lists this clone with a few counts. The chain combines TRBV29-1 with TRBJ1-4, with D hard to call. Trimming cost V 6 bases and J 5 bases, with 7 bases left between them. CDR3 length: 11 amino acids. Germline CDR1 reads SQVTM; CDR2 reads ANQGSEA. The CDR3 reads CSVGSNEKLFF. Here the CDR3 DNA reads TGCAGCGTGGGATCGAATGAAAAACTGTTTTTT.

On this clone itself: Different DNA sequences within this sample yield the same CDR3. The V gene is TRBV5-1, the J gene TRBJ1-1; 7 bases are shared with TRBD1. The CDR3 has 14 amino acids. The V gene's germline CDR1 is SGHRS and CDR2 YFSETQ. Losses at the gene ends were 3 bases for V and 1 base for J; bases not matched to a gene: 3. The CDR3 nucleotides are TGCGCCAGCAGCTCGAGGACAGGGAACACTGAAGCTTTCTTT. As protein: CASSSRTGNTEAFF.

The chain uses TRBV2 and TRBJ2-7; 7 nucleotides agree with TRBD2. CDR3 length: 15 residues. V trimming: 5 bases; J trimming: 0 bases; junction bases outside the gene matches: 7. Per germline, CDR1 SNHLY and CDR2 FYNNEI. This chain's CDR3 is CASSQGSGGSYEQYF. The CDR3 DNA reads TGTGCCAGCAGTCAAGGGTCGGGGGGCTCCTACGAGCAGTACTTC.

The rearrangement uses TRBV28 and TRBJ1-2, with TRBD1 as a possible D gene (6 bases). The length of the CDR3 is 12 residues. Per germline, CDR1 MDHEN and CDR2 SYDVKM. V was shortened by 2 bases and J by 8 bases, with 9 bases between the two germline ends. The CDR3 region is CASSLTGPGYTF. CDR3 coding DNA: TGTGCCAGCAGTTTAACAGGGCCGGGCTACACCTTC.

Only one count was recorded for this clone. The chain recombines TRBV6-6 with TRBJ2-2; no reliable D call. Germline V gives CDR1 MNHNY, CDR2 SVGAGI (reference sequence). Trimming took off 2 bases at V and 10 bases at J, with 8 bases between the two ends. The CDR3 is 12 residues long. In DNA, the CDR3 is TGTGCCAGCAGTTACCCGGTCCCGGAGCTGTTTTTT. It yields the protein CASSYPVPELFF.

The J gene is TRBJ1-5, the V gene TRBV19, with 9 bases aligning to TRBD1. Trimming at V came to 5 bases and at J to 5 bases, leaving 16 bases not matched to a gene. This CDR3 region has 18 residues. Germline V gene data show CDR1 as LNHDA and CDR2 as SQIVND (reference sequence). For the CDR3, the DNA is TGTGCCAGTAGTTCCCCCTGGAGGACAGGGGATGGGTATCAGCCCCAGCATTTT. Protein: CASSSPWRTGDGYQPQHF.

J is TRBJ1-1 and V is TRBV30, with D unclear. The germline V gene encodes CDR1 GTSNPN and CDR2 SVGIG (reference sequence). The V and J ends lost 3 bases and 0 bases respectively, with 8 bases between them. The CDR3 runs to 13 residues. CDR3 DNA: TGTGCCTGGAGCTTACAGCTGAACACTGAAGCTTTCTTT. Translating it yields CAWSLQLNTEAFF.

The rearrangement links TRBV2 to TRBJ2-7; D gene ambiguous. The CDR3 covers 12 residues. Between the trimmed V and J ends, which lost 8 bases and 3 bases, there was a span of 11 bases. The germline V gene has CDR1 SNHLY and CDR2 FYNNEI. CDR3 residues: CASGGPFYEQYF. In DNA form, the CDR3 reads TGTGCCAGCGGTGGACCTTTCTACGAGCAGTACTTC.

The CDR3 sequence: CASSLSVAYSYEQYF. The DNA of the CDR3 is TGTGCCAGCAGTTTATCGGTGGCATACTCCTACGAGCAGTACTTC. The rearrangement links TRBV27 to TRBJ2-7; D is ambiguous. Per germline, CDR1 MNHEY and CDR2 SMNVEV (reference sequence). CDR3 length equals 15 residues. Trimming cost V 0 bases and J 0 bases, with 9 bases left between them.

The chain is built from TRBV28 and TRBJ1-2; TRBD1 might be the D (5 bases). V was cut by 7 bases and J by 2 bases, with 14 bases left in between. Germline CDR1 and CDR2: MDHEN and SYDVKM. This CDR3 comprises 14 residues. The CDR3 loop reads CASTGGGGNYGYTF. The CDR3 DNA reads TGTGCCAGCACCGGTGGCGGGGGGAACTATGGCTACACCTTC.

CDR3: CASSQDPGGRGREQYF. The CDR3 nucleotides read TGCGCCAGCAGCCAAGACCCTGGTGGCAGGGGGCGGGAGCAGTACTTC. V and J are TRBV4-1 and TRBJ2-7; 8 positions agree with TRBD1. Germline CDR1 and CDR2: MGHRA and YSYEKL. The V segment lost 0 bases and the J segment 7 bases; nucleotides outside the gene matches: 11. This CDR3 comprises 16 residues.

A word on this clone: Other DNA sequences in the sample encode the same CDR3. V usage is TRBV28 and J usage is TRBJ1-4; tentatively, D is TRBD1 (6 bases). Germline CDR1 reads MDHEN; CDR2 reads SYDVKM. Trimming removed 3 bases from V and 2 bases from J, with 7 bases in between. The CDR3 consists of 14 residues. CDR3 protein: CASSFRGTNEKLFF. The CDR3 nucleotides are TGTGCCAGCAGTTTTAGGGGGACTAATGAAAAACTGTTTTTT.

This chain joins TRBV2 and TRBJ1-1; D may be TRBD1 (5 bases). The germline V and J ends were trimmed by 7 bases and 5 bases, with 14 bases remaining between them. This CDR3 comprises 13 residues. CDR1 is SNHLY, CDR2 FYNNEI, per germline. The CDR3 region is CASTPVQGTEAFF. The DNA of the CDR3 is TGTGCCAGCACCCCGGTGCAGGGTACTGAAGCTTTCTTT.

This clone came up once. The chain has TRBV28 and TRBJ2-5; no clear D gene. The V gene lost 8 bases and the J gene lost 7 bases, with 11 bases spanning the gap. This CDR3 has 11 residues. The germline V gene has CDR1 MDHEN and CDR2 SYDVKM. The CDR3 coding sequence is TGTGCCAGCGAATCTTTATCGACCCAGTACTTC. As protein: CASESLSTQYF.

The chain couples TRBV5-1 to TRBJ2-1; TRBD2 agrees at 7 bases. The CDR3 is 16 residues long. Germline CDR1 reads SGHRS; CDR2 reads YFSETQ. V shed 5 bases and J 5 bases; nucleotides not matched to a gene: 13. The CDR3 sequence is CASSFVPSGDNNEQFF. The CDR3, as DNA: TGCGCCAGCAGTTTCGTCCCCAGCGGGGATAACAATGAGCAGTTCTTC. Using reference TRBV5-1 and TRBJ2-1 for the parts outside the CDR3, the full variable domain is KAGVTQTPRYLIKTRGQQVTLSCSPISGHRSVSWYQQTPGQGLQFLFEYFSETQRNKGNFPGRFSGRQFSNSRSEMNVSTLELGDSALYLCASSFVPSGDNNEQFFGPGTRLTVL.

About this clone itself: The same CDR3 also results from other DNA sequences found in this sample. The V call is TRBV18, the J call TRBJ1-3; D not resolved. CDR1 KGHSH and CDR2 LQKENI come from the germline V gene. Trimming took 3 bases from V and 0 from J, leaving 3 bases between them. There are 13 residues in the CDR3. The CDR3 spells CASSPSSGNTIYF. The CDR3 coding sequence is TGTGCCAGCTCACCCAGCTCTGGAAACACCATATATTTT.

A remark on this clone: This sample includes further DNA sequences coding for the same CDR3. The rearrangement uses TRBV27 and TRBJ2-7; no clear D. This CDR3 contains 10 residues. V lost 5 bases to trimming and J lost 3 bases, with 2 bases between them. CDR1 MNHEY and CDR2 SMNVEV come from the germline V gene (reference sequence). CDR3 sequence: CASSNYEQYF. CDR3 DNA: TGTGCCAGCAGTAACTACGAGCAGTACTTC.

This clone was recorded only once. V gene TRBV19 combines with J gene TRBJ2-3; weak D call: TRBD2 (5 bases). With 3 bases removed from V and 3 bases from J, the gap between germline ends came to 16 bases. CDR1 and CDR2 (germline): LNHDA, SQIVND (reference sequence). This CDR3 has 16 amino acids. The CDR3 nucleotides are TGTGCCAGTAGTATCCTCGGCCGGGGATTTACAGATACGCAGTATTTT. It codes for CASSILGRGFTDTQYF.

V is TRBV6-5 and J is TRBJ1-2; 9 bases are shared with TRBD1. CDR1 and CDR2 from the germline V gene are MNHEY and SVGAGI. Losses at the gene ends were 3 bases for V and 2 bases for J; bases not matched to a gene: 4. The CDR3 consists of 15 residues. The CDR3 sequence: CASSYYRGRNYGYTF. In nucleotides, the CDR3 is TGTGCCAGCAGTTATTACAGGGGGCGCAACTATGGCTACACCTTC.

The V gene is TRBV29-1, the J gene TRBJ1-2, with D unresolved. This CDR3 has 14 amino acids. Per germline, CDR1 SQVTM and CDR2 ANQGSEA. With 4 bases removed from V and 2 bases from J, the gap between germline ends came to 14 bases. The CDR3 loop reads CSVAPRQANYGYTF. Written as DNA, the CDR3 is TGCAGCGTTGCCCCTCGGCAGGCCAACTATGGCTACACCTTC.

About this clone: Other DNA sequences of this sample code for an identical CDR3. The genes are TRBV18 and TRBJ2-1; D ambiguous. Germline CDR1 KGHSH, CDR2 LQKENI. V lost 3 bases and J lost 5, with 2 bases in between. CDR3 length: 11 residues. The DNA of the CDR3 is TGTGCCAGCTCACCCGACAATGAGCAGTTCTTC. It is translated as CASSPDNEQFF.

V is TRBV9 and J is TRBJ2-5, with D hard to call. Deletions cut 2 bases from V and 2 bases from J, with 10 bases between. Germline V CDR1 and CDR2: SGDLS, YYNGEE. The CDR3 consists of 14 residues. The CDR3 nucleotides are TGTGCCAGCAGCGTTTCCTCACTGCAAGAGACCCAGTACTTC. It yields the protein CASSVSSLQETQYF. Filled out from reference TRBV9 and TRBJ2-5, the complete variable domain reads DSGVTQTPKHLITATGQRVTLRCSPRSGDLSVYWYQQSLDQGLQFLIQYYNGEERAKGNILERFSAQQFPDLHSELNLSSLELGDSALYFCASSVSSLQETQYFGPGTRLLVL.

CDR3 bases: TGTGCCAGCAGCCGCTTGGCAGAGGGGAAAGCTGGAAACACCATATATTTT. Translated, it gives CASSRLAEGKAGNTIYF. The V call is TRBV27, the J call TRBJ1-3; D possibly corresponds to TRBD1 (5 bases). Germline V lookup: CDR1 MNHEY, CDR2 SMNVEV (reference sequence). This CDR3 comprises 17 residues. Trimming took off 6 bases at V and 2 bases at J, with 20 bases between the two ends.

The V and J genes are TRBV7-3 and TRBJ2-3; unclear D gene. The CDR3 runs to 11 residues. Germline V CDR1 and CDR2: SGHTA, FQGTGA. Trimming stripped 5 bases from V and 5 bases from J, with 5 bases between. In DNA form, the CDR3 reads TGTGCCAGCAGCCCCCTAGATACGCAGTATTTT. Its protein is CASSPLDTQYF.

This clone was seen only once. The rearrangement uses TRBV11-2 and TRBJ2-1; 7 nucleotides line up with TRBD2. Germline values: CDR1 SGHAT, CDR2 FQNNGV. The ends lost 5 bases at V and 2 bases at J; junction bases unmatched: 15. This CDR3 comprises 18 residues. The CDR3 DNA reads TGTGCCAGCAGCCTCCCCAGCGGGAAGGGTGGGGCCTACAATGAGCAGTTCTTC. Translation: CASSLPSGKGGAYNEQFF.

The chain links TRBV5-1 to TRBJ1-4, with D perhaps matching TRBD1 (6 bases). V lost 4 bases and J lost 4, with 11 bases in between. Germline V gene sequence: CDR1 SGHRS, CDR2 YFSETQ. This CDR3 contains 14 residues. Here the CDR3 DNA reads TGCGCCAGCAGCACAGGGTCTTTTAATGAAAAACTGTTTTTT. Its translation: CASSTGSFNEKLFF.

The V gene is TRBV11-1, the J gene TRBJ2-5, with D maybe TRBD2 (6 bases). The CDR3 is made up of 17 amino acids. In germline, CDR1 is SGHAT, CDR2 FQDESV (reference sequence). Deletions cut 3 bases from V and 1 base from J, with 18 bases between. CDR3 residues: CASSLGFRVGGQETQYF. The CDR3 DNA reads as TGTGCCAGCAGCTTGGGGTTTAGGGTCGGGGGCCAAGAGACCCAGTACTTC.

This chain joins TRBV19 and TRBJ1-4, with a tentative D call TRBD1 (5 bases). V was cut by 5 bases and J by 10 bases, with 23 bases left in between. Looked up from germline, CDR1 is LNHDA and CDR2 is SQIVND (reference sequence). The CDR3 runs 16 residues. CDR3 nucleotides: TGTGCCAGTAGTCCCCGTTGGGGCGGCCGAGTGACAAAACTGTTTTTT. Residues: CASSPRWGGRVTKLFF.

V and J are TRBV27 and TRBJ2-1; TRBD2 might be the D (5 bases). The CDR3 length is 15 residues. Trimming pared 7 bases from V and 8 bases from J, leaving 21 bases between. CDR1 MNHEY and CDR2 SMNVEV come from the germline V gene (reference sequence). The CDR3 loop reads CASTDLDRGRDEQFF. The CDR3 bases are TGTGCCAGCACCGATCTCGATCGAGGGCGAGATGAGCAGTTCTTC.

Regarding this clone: The junction departs from the called germline gene at one end, perhaps through a read error. V is TRBV6-9 and J is TRBJ1-2; 7 nucleotides match TRBD1. Germline-derived CDR1 and CDR2 are MNHGY and SVAAGI. The CDR3 contains 9 residues. CDR3 sequence reads: CAGHRGGTF. DNA of the CDR3: TGTGCCGGACACAGGGGTGGTACATTC.